What follows describes a single T cell receptor beta chain. The antigen remains unidentified. A multiplex PCR was run with 60 Vbeta primers and 13 Jbeta primers. Sequenced by immunoSEQ multiplex PCR; TCRdb stores in-frame clones only, minus some. This sample's clone table lists approximately 110,000 clones. Per germline, CDR1 MDHEN and CDR2 SYDVKM. V was trimmed by 5 bases and J by 5 bases, leaving 10 bases between them. The CDR3 runs to 13 residues. The data stem from a study of cytomegalovirus exposure and HLA in healthy donors. Broader study findings: HLA allele associations emerged for about 16,000 TCR beta sequences in a later analysis, at 0.05 false discovery rate. Researchers catalogued approximately 170 TCR beta chains as cytomegalovirus-associated. About 87% or about 30% of the time was how often most TCR beta V segments were productive, according to an earlier analysis.

The sequence was collected from a man between 40 and 49 years old in good health and CMV-seropositive. The sequencing sample was made of PBMCs. The V call is TRBV28, the J call TRBJ1-5, with D uncertain. CDR3 region: CASSTSVYQPQHF. In DNA form, the CDR3 reads TGTGCCAGCAGTACCTCAGTTTATCAGCCCCAGCATTTT.